The sequence of this TCR beta chain was determined in a study of blood T cell repertoires in COVID-19. Study-wide context: Acute and convalescent COVID-19 samples came from the United States, Italy and Spain. T cells, B-cell-depleted T cells, or PBMCs supplied cDNA or gDNA.

Some clones are missing from TCRdb's copy, which holds only in-frame ones; the method was immunoSEQ multiplex PCR. This sample has tens of thousands of clones, with about 89% found just once. CDR3 length: 15 amino acids. The trim removed 5 bases at V and 8 bases at J, leaving 7 bases unmatched. Germline loops: CDR1 KGHDR, CDR2 SFDVKD. The sample comprised peripheral blood. This receptor was obtained from an older woman with acute or convalescent COVID-19. The chain carries TRBV24-1 and TRBJ2-1, with TRBD2 matching 11 bases. The CDR3 bases are TGTGCCACCAGTGGTGCTAGCGGGAGGAGAGATGAGCAGTTCTTC. This translates into CATSGASGRRDEQFF.